A single sample gave rise to the 20 T cell receptor beta chains below, sequenced in a study of blood T cell repertoires in COVID-19. Sequenced by immunoSEQ multiplex PCR; TCRdb stores in-frame clones only, minus some. Of fewer than 300,000 clones listed, roughly 87% are singletons. Sequencing used peripheral blood. The receptors shown here come from a man younger than 35 with active or convalescent COVID-19.

This chain connects TRBV11-2 to TRBJ1-2; 7 bases are a match to TRBD1. The germline CDR1 and CDR2 sequences are SGHAT and FQNNGV. The CDR3 contains 13 residues. V lost 7 bases to trimming and J lost 7 bases; unmatched junction nucleotides: 9. In DNA form, the CDR3 reads TGTGCCAGCACCTCGGACAGGAAGTTTGGCTACACCTTC. It specifies CASTSDRKFGYTF.

V usage is TRBV15 and J usage is TRBJ2-1, with a weak D call TRBD2 (6 bases). Trimming took 1 base from V and 2 from J, leaving 6 bases between them. The CDR3 has 14 residues. From germline, CDR1 is LNHNV and CDR2 YYDKDF (reference sequence). The CDR3, as DNA: TGTGCCACCAGCAGAGGCGGGACCTACAATGAGCAGTTCTTC. Translated, it gives CATSRGGTYNEQFF.

This clone was detected once. The CDR3 DNA sequence: TGCGCCAGCAGCCGCTCGGGGTCCGGCGGGGAGCTGTTTTTT. It translates to CASSRSGSGGELFF. V gene TRBV5-1 combines with J gene TRBJ2-2; possibly TRBD2 for D (5 bases). The CDR3 loop spans 14 amino acids. Germline-derived CDR1 and CDR2 are SGHRS and YFSETQ. Trimming pared 4 bases from V and 7 bases from J, leaving 14 bases between.

The chain has TRBV19 and TRBJ1-2; TRBD1 might be the D (5 bases). Trimming removed 5 bases at V and 6 bases at J, with 13 bases between. Germline CDR1 and CDR2: LNHDA and SQIVND (reference sequence). The CDR3 spans 13 residues. Here the CDR3 DNA reads TGTGCCAGTAGTTTTTCTGGGGCCAATGGCTACACCTTC. Amino acids: CASSFSGANGYTF.

This chain uses TRBV27 with TRBJ1-1; D gene unclear. This CDR3 region has 16 residues. The V gene lost 8 bases and the J gene lost 0 bases, with 19 bases spanning the gap. Germline CDR1 is MNHEY and CDR2 is SMNVEV (reference sequence). CDR3 sequence: CASSRTAIAMNTEAFF. The CDR3 nucleotides read TGTGCCAGCTCTAGAACCGCTATAGCAATGAACACTGAAGCTTTCTTT.

This sequence joins TRBV9 and TRBJ1-1; no definite D call. Germline loops: CDR1 SGDLS, CDR2 YYNGEE. The CDR3 contains 13 residues. V was trimmed by 3 bases and J by 6 bases, leaving 12 bases between them. CDR3: CASSGGEFSEAFF. In DNA, the CDR3 is TGTGCCAGCAGCGGCGGGGAGTTCTCTGAAGCTTTCTTT.

V is TRBV5-6 and J is TRBJ2-4; 8 bases map to TRBD1. J was trimmed by 1 base and V by 3 bases; bases with no gene match: 9. The CDR3 is 17 amino acids. Germline loops: CDR1 SGHDT, CDR2 YYEEEE. CDR3 protein: CASSYIPRTGAKNIQYF. CDR3 bases: TGTGCCAGCAGCTACATCCCCCGGACAGGGGCCAAAAACATTCAGTACTTC.

The rearrangement joins TRBV12-5 to TRBJ1-6; 7 nucleotides align to TRBD1. J gave up 6 bases and V 6 bases, and 5 bases lay outside the gene matches. There are 14 residues in the CDR3. Germline CDR1 reads LGHNT; CDR2 reads FRNRAP. Written as DNA, the CDR3 is TGTGCTAGTGGCCTTGGACAGGCTAATTCACCCCTCCACTTT. It specifies CASGLGQANSPLHF.

The chain couples TRBV12-5 to TRBJ2-7; TRBD1 matches 10 bases. Germline V gene data show CDR1 as LGHNT and CDR2 as FRNRAP. The CDR3 loop spans 15 amino acids. Trimming took 1 base from V and 3 from J; bases not matched to a gene: 3. CDR3 region: CASGLGQGAIYEQYF. The CDR3 DNA is TGTGCTAGTGGTTTGGGACAGGGGGCGATCTACGAGCAGTACTTC.

The J gene is TRBJ2-1, the V gene TRBV4-1; 8 nucleotides agree with TRBD2. Germline CDR1 MGHRA, CDR2 YSYEKL. Trimming took 1 base from V and 9 from J; bases not matched to a gene: 5. This CDR3 is 14 amino acids long. The DNA for the CDR3 is TGCGCCAGCAGCCAAGGACTAGCGAGTGTTGAGCAGTTCTTC. It encodes CASSQGLASVEQFF.

This clone appeared once. J is TRBJ1-3 and V is TRBV19, with D unclear. Trimming pared 6 bases from V and 0 bases from J, leaving 9 bases between. The CDR3 runs to 14 residues. Germline V lookup: CDR1 LNHDA, CDR2 SQIVND (reference sequence). The CDR3 region has the DNA TGTGCCAGTAGGGAACAGACCTCTGGAAACACCATATATTTT. Its protein is CASREQTSGNTIYF.

This clone has only one observation. The chain carries TRBV11-2 and TRBJ1-2; tentatively, D is TRBD1 (5 bases). Germline V gives CDR1 SGHAT, CDR2 FQNNGV. The CDR3 is 14 amino acids. Trimming left V 0 bases short and J 8 bases short, with 13 bases between. The CDR3 nucleotides read TGTGCCAGCAGCTTAGATAAGGGGTCTGGAGGCTACACCTTC. Protein: CASSLDKGSGGYTF.

The chain employs TRBV9 and TRBJ1-5; 7 bases align to TRBD1. This CDR3 spans 16 amino acids. Germline V CDR1 and CDR2: SGDLS, YYNGEE. V shed 1 base, J shed 0 bases, and the junction held 4 bases outside the gene matches. CDR3 residues: CASSVQQGYSNQPQHF. The CDR3, as DNA: TGTGCCAGCAGCGTACAACAGGGGTATAGCAATCAGCCCCAGCATTTT.

J is TRBJ2-7 and V is TRBV18; D is undetermined. CDR1 and CDR2 (germline): KGHSH, LQKENI. V was pared by 4 bases and J by 0 bases, with 10 bases between. The CDR3 runs 14 residues. CDR3 loop: CASSLLGSSYEQYF. The CDR3 DNA reads TGTGCCAGCTCACTACTCGGTAGCTCCTACGAGCAGTACTTC.

The gene calls are TRBV19 and TRBJ2-2; 11 positions agree with TRBD2. V was pared by 6 bases and J by 5 bases, with 11 bases of the junction left unmatched. This CDR3 has 17 amino acids. Germline V CDR1 and CDR2: LNHDA, SQIVND (reference sequence). CDR3 DNA: TGTGCCAGTAGGACAAATAGCGGGGGGGCTGTGACCGGGGAGCTGTTTTTT. Its protein product is CASRTNSGGAVTGELFF.

The J gene is TRBJ1-5, the V gene TRBV18; TRBD1 is a possible D gene (5 bases). Germline CDR1 and CDR2: KGHSH and LQKENI. The CDR3 covers 14 residues. V shed 4 bases and J shed 0 bases, with 7 bases lying between them. In DNA, the CDR3 is TGTGCCAGCTCACAGGGGTATAGCAATCAGCCCCAGCATTTT. Translated: CASSQGYSNQPQHF.

A few counts support this clone. This rearrangement joins TRBV19 to TRBJ1-5, with 9 nucleotides matching TRBD1. V trimming: 4 bases; J trimming: 1 base; junction bases outside the gene matches: 2. This CDR3 spans 15 amino acids. Germline values: CDR1 LNHDA, CDR2 SQIVND (reference sequence). The CDR3 nucleotides are TGTGCCAGTAGTAAGGACAGGGGCAGCAATCAGCCCCAGCATTTT. This translates into CASSKDRGSNQPQHF.

V gene TRBV5-1 combines with J gene TRBJ2-7; 9 bases map to TRBD1. V gave up 0 bases and J gave up 3 bases; unmatched junction bases: 13. The CDR3 runs 18 residues. Looked up from germline, CDR1 is SGHRS and CDR2 is YFSETQ. The CDR3 nucleotides are TGCGCCAGCAGCTTGGAGGACAGGGGAGGTCTGAGGGACTACGAGCAGTACTTC. This sequence encodes CASSLEDRGGLRDYEQYF. The variable domain in full, with the rest retrieved from reference TRBV5-1 and TRBJ2-7, is KAGVTQTPRYLIKTRGQQVTLSCSPISGHRSVSWYQQTPGQGLQFLFEYFSETQRNKGNFPGRFSGRQFSNSRSEMNVSTLELGDSALYLCASSLEDRGGLRDYEQYFGPGTRLTVT.

This chain joins TRBV6-5 and TRBJ1-1; 7 bases fit TRBD1. Germline V CDR1 and CDR2: MNHEY, SVGAGI. With V trimmed by 0 bases and J by 8 bases, 9 bases remained unmatched. The CDR3 extends over 15 amino acids. The CDR3 protein is CASSYSTGTEVEAFF. The CDR3 DNA reads TGTGCCAGCAGTTACTCAACCGGGACAGAGGTAGAAGCTTTCTTT.

The chain is built from TRBV27 and TRBJ1-4, with no clear D. The CDR3 runs 19 residues. CDR1 and CDR2 from the germline V gene are MNHEY and SMNVEV (reference sequence). V shed 1 base and J shed 7 bases, with 25 bases lying between them. In DNA, the CDR3 is TGTGCCAGCAGTTTATATTCTCCGGGGATGGGTGGTGGCGGTGAAAAACTGTTTTTT. Its protein is CASSLYSPGMGGGGEKLFF.